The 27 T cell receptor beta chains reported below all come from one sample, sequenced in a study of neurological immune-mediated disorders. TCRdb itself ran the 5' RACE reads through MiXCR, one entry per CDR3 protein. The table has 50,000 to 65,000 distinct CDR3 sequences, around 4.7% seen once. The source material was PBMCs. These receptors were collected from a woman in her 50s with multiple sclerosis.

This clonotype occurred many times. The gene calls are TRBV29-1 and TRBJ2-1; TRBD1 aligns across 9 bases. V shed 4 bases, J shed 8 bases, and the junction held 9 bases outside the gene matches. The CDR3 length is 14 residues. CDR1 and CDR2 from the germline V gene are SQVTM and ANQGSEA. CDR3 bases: TGCAGCGTTGGAACGGGACAGGGTTTCTATGAGCAGTTCTTC. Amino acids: CSVGTGQGFYEQFF.

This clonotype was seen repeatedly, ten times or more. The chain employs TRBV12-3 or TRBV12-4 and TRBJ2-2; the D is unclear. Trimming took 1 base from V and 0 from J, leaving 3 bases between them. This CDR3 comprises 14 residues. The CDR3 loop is CASSLDANTGELFF. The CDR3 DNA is TGTGCCAGCAGTTTAGACGCGAACACCGGGGAGCTGTTTTTT.

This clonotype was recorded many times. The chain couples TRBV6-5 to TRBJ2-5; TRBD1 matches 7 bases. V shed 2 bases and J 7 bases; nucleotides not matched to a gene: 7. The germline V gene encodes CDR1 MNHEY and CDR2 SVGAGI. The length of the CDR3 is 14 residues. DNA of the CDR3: TGTGCCAGCAGTTACGGACAGGCCCTGGGGACCCAGTACTTC. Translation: CASSYGQALGTQYF.

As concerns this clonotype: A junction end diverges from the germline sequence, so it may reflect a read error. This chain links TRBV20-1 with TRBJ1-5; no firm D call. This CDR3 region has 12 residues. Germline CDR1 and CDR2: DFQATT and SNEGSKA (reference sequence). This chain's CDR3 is CSAREGLQPQNF. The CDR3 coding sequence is TGCAGTGCTAGGGAAGGTCTTCAGCCCCAGAATTTT.

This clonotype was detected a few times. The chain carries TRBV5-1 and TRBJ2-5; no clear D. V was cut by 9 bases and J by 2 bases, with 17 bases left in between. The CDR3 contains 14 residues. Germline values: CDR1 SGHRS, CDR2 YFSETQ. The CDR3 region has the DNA TGCGCCACCAAGACGGGTACAGCACAAGAGACCCAGTACTTC. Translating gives CATKTGTAQETQYF.

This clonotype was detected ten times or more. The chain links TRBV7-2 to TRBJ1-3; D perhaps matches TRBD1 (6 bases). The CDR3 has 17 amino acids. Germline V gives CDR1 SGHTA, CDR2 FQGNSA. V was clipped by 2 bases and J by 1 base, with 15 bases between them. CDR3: CASSLRDTLRSGNTIYF. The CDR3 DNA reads TGTGCCAGCAGCTTACGGGACACCCTTCGATCTGGAAACACCATATATTTT.

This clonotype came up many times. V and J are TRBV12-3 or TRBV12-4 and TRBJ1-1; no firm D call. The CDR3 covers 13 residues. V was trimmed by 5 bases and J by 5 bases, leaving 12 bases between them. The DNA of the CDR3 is TGTGCCAGCAGTCTTATAAGGGTTACTGAAGCTTTCTTT. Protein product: CASSLIRVTEAFF.

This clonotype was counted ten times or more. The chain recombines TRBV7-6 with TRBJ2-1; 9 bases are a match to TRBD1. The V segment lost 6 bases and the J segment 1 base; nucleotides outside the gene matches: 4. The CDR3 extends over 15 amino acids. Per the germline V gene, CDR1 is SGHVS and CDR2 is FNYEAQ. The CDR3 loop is CASSHDRGSYNEQFF. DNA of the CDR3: TGTGCCAGCAGTCATGACAGGGGGTCCTACAATGAGCAGTTCTTC.

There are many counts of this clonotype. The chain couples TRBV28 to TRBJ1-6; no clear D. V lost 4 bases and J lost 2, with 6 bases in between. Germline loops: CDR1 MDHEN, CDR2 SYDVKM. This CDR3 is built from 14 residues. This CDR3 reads CASSSLAYNSPLHF. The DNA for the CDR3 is TGTGCCAGCAGTTCCCTGGCCTATAATTCACCCCTCCACTTT.

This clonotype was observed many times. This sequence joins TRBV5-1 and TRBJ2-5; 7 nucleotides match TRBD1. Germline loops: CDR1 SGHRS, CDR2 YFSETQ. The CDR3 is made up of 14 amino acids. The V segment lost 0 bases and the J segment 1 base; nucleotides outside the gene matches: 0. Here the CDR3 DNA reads TGCGCCAGCAGCTTGGGACAGGGCCAAGAGACCCAGTACTTC. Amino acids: CASSLGQGQETQYF.

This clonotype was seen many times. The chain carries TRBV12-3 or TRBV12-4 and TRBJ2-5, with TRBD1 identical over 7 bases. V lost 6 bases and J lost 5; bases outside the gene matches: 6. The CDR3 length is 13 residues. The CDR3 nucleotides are TGTGCCAGCAGATCGACAGGGACGGAGACCCAGTACTTC. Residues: CASRSTGTETQYF.

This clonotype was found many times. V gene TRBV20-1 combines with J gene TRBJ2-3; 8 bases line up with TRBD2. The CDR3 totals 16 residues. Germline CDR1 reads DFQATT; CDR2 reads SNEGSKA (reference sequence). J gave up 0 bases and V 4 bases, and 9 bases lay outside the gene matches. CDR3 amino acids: CSATITIAGSTDTQYF. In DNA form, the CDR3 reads TGCAGTGCTACCATTACTATAGCGGGGAGCACAGATACGCAGTATTTT.

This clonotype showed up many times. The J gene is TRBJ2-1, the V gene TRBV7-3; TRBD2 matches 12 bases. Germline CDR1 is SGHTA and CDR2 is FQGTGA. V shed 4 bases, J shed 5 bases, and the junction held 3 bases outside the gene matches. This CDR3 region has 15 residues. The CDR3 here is CASSSGLAGNNEQFF. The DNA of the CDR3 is TGTGCCAGCAGCTCTGGACTAGCGGGGAACAATGAGCAGTTCTTC.

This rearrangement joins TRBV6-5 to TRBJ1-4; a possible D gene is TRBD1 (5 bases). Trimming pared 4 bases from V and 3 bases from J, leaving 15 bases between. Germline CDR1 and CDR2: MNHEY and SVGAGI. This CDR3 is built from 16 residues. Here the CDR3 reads CASSSGRRFSNEKLFF. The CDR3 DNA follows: TGTGCCAGCAGTTCGGGACGGAGGTTTTCTAATGAAAAACTGTTTTTT.

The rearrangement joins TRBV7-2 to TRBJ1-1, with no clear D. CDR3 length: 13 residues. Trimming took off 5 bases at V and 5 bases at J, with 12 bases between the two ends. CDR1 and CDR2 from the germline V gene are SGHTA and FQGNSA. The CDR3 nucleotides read TGTGCCAGCAGCCCGAGGCTGGGAACTGAAGCTTTCTTT. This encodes CASSPRLGTEAFF.

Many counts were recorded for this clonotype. In DNA form, the CDR3 reads TGTGCCAGCAGCTCTAGCCCGGGGCCGGGGCAGCCCCAGCATTTT. Its protein product is CASSSSPGPGQPQHF. The V and J genes are TRBV9 and TRBJ1-5; maybe TRBD1 (5 bases). Trimming left V 4 bases short and J 7 bases short, with 18 bases between. The germline V gene encodes CDR1 SGDLS and CDR2 YYNGEE. There are 15 residues in the CDR3.

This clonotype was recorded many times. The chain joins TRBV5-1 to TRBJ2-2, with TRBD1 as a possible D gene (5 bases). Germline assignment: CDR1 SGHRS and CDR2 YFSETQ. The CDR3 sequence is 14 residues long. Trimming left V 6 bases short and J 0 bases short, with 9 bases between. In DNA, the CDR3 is TGCGCCAGCAAGGACACGCCGAACACCGGGGAGCTGTTTTTT. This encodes CASKDTPNTGELFF.

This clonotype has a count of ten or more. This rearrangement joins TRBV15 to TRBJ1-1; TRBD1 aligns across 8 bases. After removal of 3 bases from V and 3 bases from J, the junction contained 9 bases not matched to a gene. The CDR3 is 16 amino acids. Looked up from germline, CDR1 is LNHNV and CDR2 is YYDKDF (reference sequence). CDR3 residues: CATSSVRDRGDTEAFF. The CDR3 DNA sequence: TGTGCCACCAGCAGTGTCAGAGACAGGGGTGACACTGAAGCTTTCTTT.

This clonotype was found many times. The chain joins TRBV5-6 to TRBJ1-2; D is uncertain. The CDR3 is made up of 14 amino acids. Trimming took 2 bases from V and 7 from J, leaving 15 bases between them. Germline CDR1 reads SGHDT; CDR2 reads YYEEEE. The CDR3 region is CASSFIEVKGGYTF. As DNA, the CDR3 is TGTGCCAGCAGCTTTATCGAGGTGAAAGGTGGCTACACCTTC.

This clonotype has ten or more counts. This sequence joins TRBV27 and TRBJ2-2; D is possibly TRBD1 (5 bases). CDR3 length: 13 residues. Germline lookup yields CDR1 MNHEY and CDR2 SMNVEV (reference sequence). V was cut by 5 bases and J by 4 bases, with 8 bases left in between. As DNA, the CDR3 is TGTGCCAGCAGTCCGACAGTCACCGGGGAGCTGTTTTTT. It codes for CASSPTVTGELFF.

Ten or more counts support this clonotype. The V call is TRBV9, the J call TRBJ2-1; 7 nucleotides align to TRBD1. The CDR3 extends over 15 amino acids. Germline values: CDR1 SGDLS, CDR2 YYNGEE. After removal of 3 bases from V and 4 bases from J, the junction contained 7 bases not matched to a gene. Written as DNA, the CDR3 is TGTGCCAGCAGCGCATCCGGGACAGTTTACAATGAGCAGTTCTTC. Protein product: CASSASGTVYNEQFF.

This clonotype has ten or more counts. The CDR3 nucleotides read TGCAGTGCTAGAGATAAGTATGGGCGGGGGGACTACGAGCAGTACTTC. Amino acids: CSARDKYGRGDYEQYF. The chain links TRBV20-1 to TRBJ2-7, with TRBD2 matching 8 bases. From germline, CDR1 is DFQATT and CDR2 SNEGSKA (reference sequence). V dropped 0 bases and J dropped 3; count of bases not matched to a gene: 10. The CDR3 is 16 residues long.

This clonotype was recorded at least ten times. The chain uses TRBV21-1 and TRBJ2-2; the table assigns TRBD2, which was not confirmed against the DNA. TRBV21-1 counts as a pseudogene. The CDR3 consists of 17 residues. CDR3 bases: TGTGCCAGCAGCAAAGAGGGTGAGGAGGGAGTGGCCGGGGAGCTGTTTTTT. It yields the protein CASSKEGEEGVAGELFF.

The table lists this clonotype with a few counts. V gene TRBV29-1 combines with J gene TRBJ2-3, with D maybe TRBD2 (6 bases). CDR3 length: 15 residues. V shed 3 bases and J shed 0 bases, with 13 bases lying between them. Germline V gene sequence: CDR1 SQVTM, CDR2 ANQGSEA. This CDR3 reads CSVEFLAPSTDTQYF. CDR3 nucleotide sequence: TGCAGCGTTGAGTTCCTAGCGCCTAGCACAGATACGCAGTATTTT.

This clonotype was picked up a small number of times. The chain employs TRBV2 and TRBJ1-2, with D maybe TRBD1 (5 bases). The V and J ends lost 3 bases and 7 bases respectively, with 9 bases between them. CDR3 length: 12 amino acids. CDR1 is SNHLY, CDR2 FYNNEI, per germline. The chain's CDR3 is CASSDRRGGYTF. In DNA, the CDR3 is TGTGCCAGCAGTGACAGGAGGGGTGGCTACACCTTC.

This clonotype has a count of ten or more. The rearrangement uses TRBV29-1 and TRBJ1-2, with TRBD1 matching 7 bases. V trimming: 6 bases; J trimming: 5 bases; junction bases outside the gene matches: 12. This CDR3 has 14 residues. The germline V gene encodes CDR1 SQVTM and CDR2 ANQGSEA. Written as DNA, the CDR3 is TGCAGCGTAGGCCCCGGGACAGCATTGTATGGCTACACCTTC. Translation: CSVGPGTALYGYTF.

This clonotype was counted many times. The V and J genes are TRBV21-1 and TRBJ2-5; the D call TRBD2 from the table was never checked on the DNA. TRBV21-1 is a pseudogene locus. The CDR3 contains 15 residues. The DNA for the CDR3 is TGTGCCAGCAGCAAAGGGATTGGGCTAGGGGAGACCCAGTACTTC. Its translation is CASSKGIGLGETQYF.